A single sample is the source of the 26 T cell receptor beta chains below, sequenced in a study of cytotoxic CD8 clonotypes in ibrutinib-treated CLL. Measured with immunoSEQ multiplex PCR; TCRdb has only the in-frame clones, and not every one. Of about 200,000 clones in the sample, around 72% were seen once. The sequences come from PBMCs, collected after 24 months of ibrutinib treatment. These receptors all come from a human donor with chronic lymphocytic leukemia.

This sequence joins TRBV28 and TRBJ1-2; D is possibly TRBD1 (5 bases). CDR1 MDHEN and CDR2 SYDVKM come from the germline V gene. Trimming took 6 bases from V and 7 from J, leaving 12 bases between them. This CDR3 comprises 12 residues. CDR3 nucleotides: TGTGCCAGCAGCACACCTGGGGCTGGCTACACCTTC. Translated, it gives CASSTPGAGYTF.

The gene calls are TRBV10-3 and TRBJ2-6; D is unresolved. This CDR3 is 13 amino acids long. From germline, CDR1 is ENHRY and CDR2 SYGVKD. Between the trimmed V and J ends, which lost 10 bases and 0 bases, there was a span of 7 bases. The CDR3 reads CASASSGANVLTF. In DNA form, the CDR3 reads TGTGCCAGTGCCAGCTCTGGGGCCAACGTCCTGACTTTC.

CDR3 DNA: TGTGCCAGCAGCCGCACTAGCGCGGGCTCTGGGGCCAACGTCCTGACTTTC. This gives the protein CASSRTSAGSGANVLTF. The chain joins TRBV27 to TRBJ2-6; TRBD2 matches at 7 bases. Losses at the gene ends were 6 bases for V and 0 bases for J; bases not matched to a gene: 8. The germline V gene has CDR1 MNHEY and CDR2 SMNVEV (reference sequence). The CDR3 consists of 17 residues.

The CDR3 protein is CASSPEGGWVTTDTQYF. CDR3 nucleotide sequence: TGCGCCAGCAGCCCGGAGGGAGGGTGGGTGACCACAGATACGCAGTATTTT. The chain couples TRBV5-1 to TRBJ2-3, with 7 bases matching TRBD2. V shed 4 bases and J 2 bases; nucleotides not matched to a gene: 13. Germline loops: CDR1 SGHRS, CDR2 YFSETQ. CDR3 length: 17 residues. The full variable domain, its missing parts supplied by reference TRBV5-1 and TRBJ2-3, is KAGVTQTPRYLIKTRGQQVTLSCSPISGHRSVSWYQQTPGQGLQFLFEYFSETQRNKGNFPGRFSGRQFSNSRSEMNVSTLELGDSALYLCASSPEGGWVTTDTQYFGPGTRLTVL.

The chain is built from TRBV5-8 and TRBJ2-3; the D gene is possibly TRBD2 (5 bases). Germline CDR1 and CDR2: SGHTS and YDEGEE. The ends were cut back, 2 bases at V and 4 bases at J, with 14 bases in the middle. The CDR3 extends over 15 amino acids. The CDR3 bases are TGTGCCAGCAGCTTTCGAGGGATCAGTCCAGATACGCAGTATTTT. It codes for CASSFRGISPDTQYF.

The V gene is TRBV19, the J gene TRBJ2-1; TRBD1 agrees at 9 bases. CDR1 and CDR2 from the germline V gene are LNHDA and SQIVND (reference sequence). This CDR3 is 16 amino acids long. V dropped 1 base and J dropped 9; count of bases not matched to a gene: 10. The CDR3 spells CASSIAPWTGVGEQFF. The CDR3 bases are TGTGCCAGTAGTATAGCCCCCTGGACAGGGGTAGGTGAGCAGTTCTTC.

The chain employs TRBV7-2 and TRBJ1-5; perhaps TRBD1 as D (5 bases). Trimming took off 6 bases at V and 6 bases at J, with 15 bases between the two ends. This CDR3 region has 14 residues. Germline V gives CDR1 SGHTA, CDR2 FQGNSA. The CDR3 is CASSSPGGRQPQHF. In DNA, the CDR3 is TGTGCCAGCAGTTCCCCGGGGGGTCGTCAGCCCCAGCATTTT.

J is TRBJ1-4 and V is TRBV30, with D maybe TRBD1 (5 bases). This CDR3 is 14 amino acids long. Germline CDR1 GTSNPN, CDR2 SVGIG (reference sequence). The germline V and J ends were trimmed by 0 bases and 4 bases, with 9 bases remaining between them. The CDR3 sequence is CAWSVGHGNEKLFF. CDR3 DNA sequence: TGTGCCTGGAGTGTGGGGCACGGTAATGAAAAACTGTTTTTT.

In DNA, the CDR3 is TGTGCCAGCAAAAATCGCGGGGGACCGGAGCAGCCCCAGCATTTT. Amino acids: CASKNRGGPEQPQHF. The gene calls are TRBV6-5 and TRBJ1-5, with D perhaps matching TRBD1 (5 bases). Trimming took 7 bases from V and 7 from J, leaving 20 bases between them. CDR1 is MNHEY, CDR2 SVGAGI, per germline. The CDR3 consists of 15 residues.

The chain employs TRBV5-1 and TRBJ2-7; no firm D call. CDR3 size: 13 residues. V was pared by 2 bases and J by 0 bases, with 6 bases between. Germline lookup yields CDR1 SGHRS and CDR2 YFSETQ. This CDR3 reads CASSLYHSYEQYF. In nucleotides, the CDR3 is TGCGCCAGCAGCTTATATCACTCCTACGAGCAGTACTTC.

The V gene is TRBV4-3, the J gene TRBJ2-6; D not certain. Trimming shortened V by 3 bases and J by 0 bases, and 9 bases separated the two germline ends. The germline gives CDR1 LGHNA, CDR2 YSLEER. There are 16 residues in the CDR3. In nucleotides, the CDR3 is TGCGCCAGCAGCCACCTCGCGTACTCTGGGGCCAACGTCCTGACTTTC. Its protein is CASSHLAYSGANVLTF.

This chain uses TRBV6-5 with TRBJ1-2, with D possibly TRBD1 on 5 matching bases. The V end lost 2 bases, the J end lost 4 bases, and 8 bases lay between the germline ends. Germline V gene data show CDR1 as MNHEY and CDR2 as SVGAGI. This CDR3 region has 13 residues. In nucleotides, the CDR3 is TGTGCCAGCAGTTACAAGGGGTTCTATGGCTACACCTTC. Protein product: CASSYKGFYGYTF.

The table lists this clone with a few counts. The V gene is TRBV11-2, the J gene TRBJ2-5; D not resolved. CDR1 is SGHAT and CDR2 is FQNNGV in the germline V gene. V dropped 4 bases and J dropped 2 bases, with 2 bases sitting between them. CDR3 length equals 11 residues. CDR3 sequence reads: CASSSQETQYF. CDR3 DNA: TGTGCCAGCAGCTCTCAAGAGACCCAGTACTTC.

The chain recombines TRBV7-6 with TRBJ2-3; D unresolved. The V and J ends lost 0 bases and 2 bases respectively, with 3 bases between them. The CDR3 consists of 13 residues. Germline V gives CDR1 SGHVS, CDR2 FNYEAQ. CDR3 in amino acids: CASSLALTDTQYF. In nucleotides, the CDR3 is TGTGCCAGCAGCTTAGCCCTCACAGATACGCAGTATTTT.

V is TRBV4-1 and J is TRBJ2-1; D uncertain. V was pared by 1 base and J by 3 bases, with 13 bases between. This CDR3 has 16 residues. Germline CDR1 reads MGHRA; CDR2 reads YSYEKL. DNA for the CDR3: TGCGCCAGCAGCCAAGTCTTGAGGCTAGACTACAATGAGCAGTTCTTC. It codes for CASSQVLRLDYNEQFF.

The J gene is TRBJ2-5, the V gene TRBV6-5; TRBD2 might be the D (6 bases). Germline V gene data show CDR1 as MNHEY and CDR2 as SVGAGI. CDR3 size: 14 residues. V lost 2 bases to trimming and J lost 9 bases, with 16 bases between them. The CDR3 DNA reads TGTGCCAGCAGTTACGGCCCAGCAAGGAGGGCCCAGTACTTC. It translates to CASSYGPARRAQYF.

The V and J genes are TRBV15 and TRBJ2-7; D is undetermined. V lost 3 bases and J 0 bases, leaving 18 bases between the germline ends. Germline V gives CDR1 LNHNV, CDR2 YYDKDF (reference sequence). This CDR3 region has 17 residues. DNA for the CDR3: TGTGCCACCAGCAGCTATCCTGAGACCGTAGCCTCCTACGAGCAGTACTTC. Amino acids: CATSSYPETVASYEQYF.

The rearrangement links TRBV9 to TRBJ2-1; D is unclear. V was cut by 3 bases and J by 2 bases, with 9 bases left in between. This CDR3 has 14 residues. Germline V CDR1 and CDR2: SGDLS, YYNGEE. The CDR3: CASSGQVPYNEQFF. DNA of the CDR3: TGTGCCAGCAGCGGTCAGGTCCCCTACAATGAGCAGTTCTTC.

The chain has TRBV14 and TRBJ2-1; D not resolved. Germline CDR1 is SGHDN and CDR2 is FVKESK. The CDR3 is made up of 11 amino acids. V was pared by 4 bases and J by 3 bases, with 1 base between. The chain's CDR3 is CASSRYNEQFF. CDR3 nucleotide sequence: TGTGCCAGCAGCCGCTACAATGAGCAGTTCTTC.

V and J are TRBV4-1 and TRBJ2-1, with 10 bases matching TRBD2. V shed 4 bases, J shed 9 bases, and the junction held 18 bases outside the gene matches. The length of the CDR3 is 18 residues. The germline gives CDR1 MGHRA, CDR2 YSYEKL. CDR3 nucleotides: TGCGCCAGCAGCCCAAGTTTGGTGGAACTAGCGGGATATTCTGAGCAGTTCTTC. Its translation: CASSPSLVELAGYSEQFF.

This CDR3 is CASSQDGLAGFTDTQYF. In nucleotides, the CDR3 is TGTGCCAGCAGCCAAGATGGGCTAGCGGGATTCACAGATACGCAGTATTTT. The chain combines TRBV4-2 with TRBJ2-3; the match to TRBD2 covers 9 bases. CDR3 length: 17 residues. Germline CDR1 reads LGHNA; CDR2 reads YNFKEQ. With 0 bases clipped from V and 2 bases from J, the junction kept 6 bases outside the gene matches.

This clone came up once. J is TRBJ2-4 and V is TRBV2; tentative D call: TRBD1 (6 bases). Germline V gene sequence: CDR1 SNHLY, CDR2 FYNNEI. V was trimmed by 5 bases and J by 0 bases, leaving 8 bases between them. The CDR3 runs to 14 residues. CDR3 region: CASSWTEAKNIQYF. Here the CDR3 DNA reads TGTGCCAGCAGTTGGACAGAAGCCAAAAACATTCAGTACTTC.

Only a few counts were recorded for this clone. The chain uses TRBV30 and TRBJ1-1; D uncertain. The germline gives CDR1 GTSNPN, CDR2 SVGIG (reference sequence). The V gene lost 0 bases and the J gene lost 5 bases, with 10 bases spanning the gap. The CDR3 has 13 residues. CDR3 in DNA: TGTGCCTGGAGTGTACTCGGGATAACTGAAGCTTTCTTT. Its protein is CAWSVLGITEAFF.

This clone has just a few counts. This sequence joins TRBV19 and TRBJ2-7; D may be TRBD2 (6 bases). This CDR3 is 18 amino acids long. The V end lost 5 bases, the J end lost 0 bases, and 23 bases lay between the germline ends. Germline V gene lookup returns CDR1 LNHDA and CDR2 SQIVND (reference sequence). The CDR3 region is CASSYKSAGSSFSYEQYF. For the CDR3, the DNA is TGTGCCAGTAGTTACAAATCTGCCGGGAGCTCCTTCTCCTACGAGCAGTACTTC.

The CDR3 sequence is CASSRFSGTSTDTQYF. For the CDR3, the DNA is TGTGCCAGCAGCCGGTTTAGCGGAACTAGCACAGATACGCAGTATTTT. The chain has TRBV9 and TRBJ2-3; the D gene is possibly TRBD2 (6 bases). CDR3 size: 16 residues. Germline assignment: CDR1 SGDLS and CDR2 YYNGEE. V was trimmed by 4 bases and J by 0 bases, leaving 15 bases between them.

This rearrangement joins TRBV4-3 to TRBJ2-2; 7 nucleotides match TRBD1. The CDR3 is 15 amino acids. V trimming: 4 bases; J trimming: 7 bases; junction bases outside the gene matches: 9. In germline, CDR1 is LGHNA, CDR2 YSLEER. The CDR3 here is CASSLGQARHGELFF. CDR3 coding DNA: TGCGCCAGCAGCCTCGGACAGGCGCGCCACGGGGAGCTGTTTTTT.